This record looks at one T cell receptor beta chain sequence and its context. One end of the junction fails to match germline, which may point to a read error. Germline-derived CDR1 and CDR2 are SQVTM and ANQGSEA. The CDR3 loop spans 17 amino acids. Adults between roughly 18 and 89 years of age took part from 20 to 25 US areas. It was within 2 weeks before study entry that exposed participants met a COVID-19 case. The data belong to a study of blood T cell repertoires in COVID-19. The overall study: Acute and convalescent COVID-19 samples came from the United States, Italy and Spain.

Per the original data handling: Reference gene primer amplification gave estimated nucleated cell counts. Clones were read by immunoSEQ multiplex PCR, and TCRdb kept only the in-frame ones, dropping some. The V and J calls and clone size are taken from that table; D and trimming were inferred from the DNA. Of under 300,000 clones in the sample, 75% to 90% were seen once. The sequencing input was PBMCs or T cells enriched from blood (not recorded which). The chain couples TRBV29-1 to TRBJ2-5; the match to TRBD2 covers 11 bases. This clonotype originated in a woman aged 40 to 49 who had been exposed to COVID-19. CDR3 in amino acids: CSVEGSLAGGMEETQYF. CDR3 DNA sequence: TGCAGCGTAGAAGGGTCCCTAGCGGGAGGTATGGAAGAGACCCAGTACTTC.